This TCR beta chain was recorded in a study of cytomegalovirus exposure and HLA in healthy donors. The study's findings and limits: Immune exposure information comprised only CMV serostatus.

The CDR3 has 15 residues. V lost 3 bases, J lost 3 bases, and 6 bases stayed unmatched. From germline, CDR1 is MGHRA and CDR2 YSYEKL. It was with 60 Vbeta and 13 Jbeta primers that the PCR ran. The protocol was immunoSEQ multiplex PCR, while the TCRdb copy is restricted to in-frame clones and leaves out a portion. This table holds a few hundred thousand clones, around 88% found once. Regarding this clone: Antigen: not known.

This chain links TRBV4-1 with TRBJ1-1, with 8 bases fitting TRBD1. The receptor's source is a woman aged 18 to 35 in good health and CMV-seronegative. Material for sequencing was PBMCs. CDR3 amino acids: CASSQDRVGDTEAFF. The CDR3 DNA follows: TGCGCCAGCAGCCAGGACAGGGTGGGAGACACTGAAGCTTTCTTT.